Shown below are 23 T cell receptor beta chains from a single sample sequenced in a study of shared clonotypes between healthy human individuals. Clones were read by immunoSEQ multiplex PCR, and TCRdb kept only the in-frame ones, dropping some. This sample carries 2 million or so clones, 85% to 95% of them seen once, and the ten largest clones take 0.13%. Material for sequencing was naive CD4+ T cells sorted from blood. The subset is: CD45RA+ positively selected. The receptors were gathered from a man aged 18 to 29 in good health.

This clone has only one observation. V and J are TRBV6-1 and TRBJ1-6; possible D gene TRBD1, 6 bases. This CDR3 is built from 14 residues. The V gene's germline CDR1 is MNHNS and CDR2 SASEGT. The V gene lost 8 bases and the J gene lost 4 bases, with 12 bases spanning the gap. CDR3: CASGGDTYNSPLHF. The DNA of the CDR3 is TGTGCCAGCGGGGGGGACACGTATAATTCACCCCTCCACTTT.

On this clone: The sample contains more than one DNA sequence encoding this CDR3. V is TRBV10-3 and J is TRBJ2-1, with D possibly matching TRBD1 (5 bases). This CDR3 has 14 amino acids. Trimming pared 3 bases from V and 0 bases from J, leaving 6 bases between. CDR1 ENHRY and CDR2 SYGVKD come from the germline V gene. DNA for the CDR3: TGTGCCATCAGTGAAGGGGACTCCTACAATGAGCAGTTCTTC. It encodes CAISEGDSYNEQFF.

This chain uses TRBV5-1 with TRBJ2-2; D not certain. V was cut by 0 bases and J by 9 bases, with 12 bases left in between. CDR1 and CDR2 from the germline V gene are SGHRS and YFSETQ. This CDR3 contains 14 residues. CDR3 sequence (DNA): TGCGCCAGCAGCTTGGGAGGTCGAACCAGGGAGCTGTTTTTT. It is translated as CASSLGGRTRELFF.

The V call is TRBV7-9, the J call TRBJ2-5, with 8 positions matching TRBD2. J lost 4 bases, V lost 5 bases, and 9 bases had no gene match. CDR1 is SEHNR and CDR2 is FQNEAQ in the germline V gene (reference sequence). The CDR3 is 15 residues long. CDR3 loop: CASSPSALAVETQYF. DNA of the CDR3: TGTGCCAGCAGCCCTAGCGCACTAGCGGTAGAGACCCAGTACTTC.

The chain recombines TRBV7-9 with TRBJ2-1; no clear D gene. Deletions cut 1 base from V and 9 bases from J, with 7 bases between. Per germline, CDR1 SEHNR and CDR2 FQNEAQ (reference sequence). The CDR3 contains 12 residues. In DNA form, the CDR3 reads TGTGCCAGCAGCTTAGTACAAGGTGAGCAGTTCTTC. Translating it yields CASSLVQGEQFF.

The chain has TRBV2 and TRBJ2-5; 9 bases are a match to TRBD2. Trimming at V came to 6 bases and at J to 2 bases, leaving 7 bases not matched to a gene. In germline, CDR1 is SNHLY, CDR2 FYNNEI. The CDR3 is made up of 15 amino acids. The CDR3 reads CASRPSGAPQETQYF. The CDR3 nucleotides are TGTGCCAGCAGGCCTAGCGGGGCGCCTCAAGAGACCCAGTACTTC.

The V gene is TRBV7-2, the J gene TRBJ1-3; maybe TRBD1 (6 bases). With 4 bases removed from V and 3 bases from J, the gap between germline ends came to 10 bases. This CDR3 comprises 14 residues. Germline CDR1 and CDR2: SGHTA and FQGNSA. In DNA form, the CDR3 reads TGTGCCAGCAGCTCCAGGGGAGGTGGAAACACCATATATTTT. Translated, it gives CASSSRGGGNTIYF.

The chain recombines TRBV5-4 with TRBJ2-1; 7 bases agree with TRBD2. Germline loops: CDR1 SGHNT, CDR2 YYREEE (reference sequence). The junction had 10 bases not matched to a gene; V was cut back by 4 bases and J by 0 bases. The CDR3 runs 17 residues. This chain's CDR3 is CASSAGLESGSYNEQFF. In DNA form, the CDR3 reads TGTGCCAGCAGCGCTGGACTAGAATCGGGCTCCTACAATGAGCAGTTCTTC.

This chain joins TRBV25-1 and TRBJ1-5, with 7 bases fitting TRBD1. Losses at the gene ends were 1 base for V and 3 bases for J; bases not matched to a gene: 3. Germline-derived CDR1 and CDR2 are MGHDK and SYGVNS. The CDR3 sequence is 15 residues long. CDR3 in DNA: TGTGCCAGCAGTGAATCCGGGACAGCCAATCAGCCCCAGCATTTT. Translation: CASSESGTANQPQHF.

This clone appeared a single time. V usage is TRBV5-6 and J usage is TRBJ1-6; D call uncertain. The ends were cut back, 4 bases at V and 7 bases at J, with 15 bases in the middle. The CDR3 contains 15 residues. Germline V gene sequence: CDR1 SGHDT, CDR2 YYEEEE. The CDR3 is CASSPTGLLNSPLHF. CDR3 nucleotide sequence: TGTGCCAGCAGCCCCACCGGTCTTCTGAATTCACCCCTCCACTTT.

The chain has TRBV30 and TRBJ2-4, with D maybe TRBD1 (5 bases). Germline values: CDR1 GTSNPN, CDR2 SVGIG (reference sequence). The CDR3 is 15 amino acids. The V and J ends lost 0 bases and 3 bases respectively, with 12 bases between them. The CDR3 nucleotides are TGTGCCTGGAGTGTACTCTTTCAGGGCAAAAACATTCAGTACTTC. This codes for CAWSVLFQGKNIQYF.

This clone was detected only a few times. In DNA form, the CDR3 reads TGTGCCTGGAGGGTCAGGACTAGCGGCAACTACGAGCAGTACTTC. Translation gives CAWRVRTSGNYEQYF. This rearrangement joins TRBV30 to TRBJ2-7; 10 bases are a match to TRBD2. This CDR3 has 15 residues. The trim removed 3 bases at V and 3 bases at J, leaving 8 bases unmatched. From germline, CDR1 is GTSNPN and CDR2 SVGIG (reference sequence).

This chain joins TRBV5-1 and TRBJ2-2; 7 bases line up with TRBD2. Losses at the gene ends were 4 bases for V and 6 bases for J; bases not matched to a gene: 12. This CDR3 has 16 amino acids. The germline V gene encodes CDR1 SGHRS and CDR2 YFSETQ. The CDR3 region has the DNA TGCGCCAGCAGCAAAGGACTAGACTTGCGTGCCGGGGAGCTGTTTTTT. Translating gives CASSKGLDLRAGELFF. Full variable domain (outside the CDR3, taken from reference TRBV5-1 and TRBJ2-2): KAGVTQTPRYLIKTRGQQVTLSCSPISGHRSVSWYQQTPGQGLQFLFEYFSETQRNKGNFPGRFSGRQFSNSRSEMNVSTLELGDSALYLCASSKGLDLRAGELFFGEGSRLTVL.

This rearrangement joins TRBV4-1 to TRBJ1-6; no firm D call. The CDR3 runs to 14 residues. Germline V gene data show CDR1 as MGHRA and CDR2 as YSYEKL. V was cut by 4 bases and J by 9 bases, with 13 bases left in between. CDR3 in DNA: TGCGCCAGCAGCCCCGAGGGCCAAGGTTCACCCCTCCACTTT. Translation gives CASSPEGQGSPLHF.

CDR3: CASSLSIPGQGSYEQYF. The CDR3 nucleotides read TGTGCCAGCAGTTTATCGATACCGGGACAGGGGTCCTACGAGCAGTACTTC. The chain links TRBV28 to TRBJ2-7, with 10 bases identical to TRBD1. Germline CDR1 and CDR2: MDHEN and SYDVKM. V trimming: 1 base; J trimming: 1 base; junction bases outside the gene matches: 7. CDR3 length equals 17 residues.

The V call is TRBV6-6, the J call TRBJ1-1; 7 bases are a match to TRBD1. Germline V lookup: CDR1 MNHNY, CDR2 SVGAGI (reference sequence). This CDR3 contains 14 residues. Losses at the gene ends were 3 bases for V and 3 bases for J; bases not matched to a gene: 4. CDR3 sequence: CASSYSDRDTEAFF. The CDR3 coding sequence is TGTGCCAGCAGTTATTCTGACAGGGACACTGAAGCTTTCTTT.

This chain connects TRBV19 to TRBJ1-1, with TRBD1 identical over 7 bases. CDR1 is LNHDA, CDR2 SQIVND, per germline (reference sequence). This CDR3 is built from 15 residues. After removal of 5 bases from V and 4 bases from J, the junction contained 10 bases not matched to a gene. The CDR3 region has the DNA TGTGCCAGTAGTCCAGTTACCGGGACAGTCACTGAAGCTTTCTTT. Amino acids: CASSPVTGTVTEAFF.

This CDR3 is CASRKDRTNSPLHF. The DNA of the CDR3 is TGTGCCAGCAGAAAAGACAGGACCAATTCACCCCTCCACTTT. V and J are TRBV11-1 and TRBJ1-6; tentative D call: TRBD1 (6 bases). Germline CDR1 SGHAT, CDR2 FQDESV (reference sequence). Trimming cost V 6 bases and J 7 bases, with 13 bases left between them. The CDR3 totals 14 residues.

The chain links TRBV15 to TRBJ1-3, with TRBD1 matching over 11 bases. CDR1 and CDR2 from the germline V gene are LNHNV and YYDKDF (reference sequence). V was pared by 7 bases and J by 3 bases, with 5 bases of the junction left unmatched. This CDR3 spans 15 amino acids. CDR3 DNA: TGTGCCACCACCTGGGGACAGGGGGTTGGAAACACCATATATTTT. Amino acid sequence: CATTWGQGVGNTIYF.

The gene calls are TRBV7-2 and TRBJ2-7, with D tentatively TRBD1 (5 bases). The CDR3 sequence is 14 residues long. CDR1 and CDR2 (germline): SGHTA, FQGNSA. V shed 5 bases and J shed 5 bases, with 16 bases lying between them. Here the CDR3 reads CASSPEPGFNEQYF. CDR3 coding DNA: TGTGCCAGCAGCCCCGAACCAGGGTTCAACGAGCAGTACTTC.

The chain combines TRBV5-4 with TRBJ2-1; no definite D call. CDR3 length equals 14 residues. CDR1 SGHNT and CDR2 YYREEE come from the germline V gene (reference sequence). V was shortened by 0 bases and J by 5 bases, with 9 bases between the two germline ends. CDR3 region: CASSLDSQNNEQFF. CDR3 DNA: TGTGCCAGCAGCTTGGACTCACAGAACAATGAGCAGTTCTTC.

A note on this clone: This sample also contains other DNA sequences that code for the same CDR3. The V call is TRBV6-5, the J call TRBJ1-1, with 7 positions matching TRBD1. CDR1 and CDR2 (germline): MNHEY, SVGAGI. Trimming at V came to 9 bases and at J to 1 base, leaving 2 bases not matched to a gene. The CDR3 totals 12 residues. The CDR3 nucleotides read TGTGCCAGTCGGACAGGGAACACTGAAGCTTTCTTT. Protein product: CASRTGNTEAFF.

The rearrangement joins TRBV2 to TRBJ2-7; D is possibly TRBD2 (5 bases). CDR3 length equals 14 residues. Germline CDR1 SNHLY, CDR2 FYNNEI. Trimming removed 1 base at V and 3 bases at J, with 10 bases between. CDR3 loop: CASSEGRSYYEQYF. The CDR3 DNA is TGTGCCAGCAGTGAAGGGAGGTCGTACTACGAGCAGTACTTC.